This TCR beta chain was profiled in a study of cytomegalovirus exposure and HLA in healthy donors. The PCR was carried out with 60 Vbeta primers and 13 Jbeta primers. TCRdb keeps only in-frame clones here, not all; method: immunoSEQ multiplex PCR. The table counts roughly 51,000 clones; 2.1% lies in the top ten. Details on this clone: Its antigen is still unknown.

V was pared by 10 bases and J by 10 bases, with 22 bases between. The CDR3 is 13 residues long. Germline CDR1 reads MNHEY; CDR2 reads SVGAGI. Study results and caveats: One later analysis reportedly identified an Asian-associated ancestry cluster that showed fewer N-insertions than the approximately 670-donor mean.

Sequencing was performed on PBMCs. This chain links TRBV6-5 with TRBJ1-1, with no clear D. The sequence was collected from a woman in her forties in good health and CMV-seronegative. The CDR3 here is CAISRGDSGRAFF. As DNA, the CDR3 is TGTGCCATCTCTCGCGGAGACTCCGGGAGAGCTTTCTTT.